A selection of T cell receptor beta chains follows, all from one sample in a study of blood T cell repertoires in COVID-19. Libraries were prepared by immunoSEQ multiplex PCR; TCRdb keeps only in-frame clonotypes and omits some of them. The sample records approximately 160,000 clones, around 85% being singletons. The sequencing input was peripheral blood. Receptors originate from a man aged 55 to 70 who had recovered from COVID-19. Each CDR3 is given with its conserved first and last residue. Fields, in order: V gene, clone size, CDR3 length, CDR3 protein. Not all rows give a size; the values are once, few, many and, for expanded clones, a class.

V: TRBV24-1
size: -
length: 16
CDR3: CATSARDRATNYGYTF

V: TRBV27
size: -
length: 15
CDR3: CASSLGQGRNAEAFF

V: TRBV5-6
size: -
length: 16
CDR3: CASSQLDRGDNQPQHF

V: TRBV4-2
size: -
length: 18
CDR3: CASQPAGQGLTYNSPLHF

V: TRBV12-3/TRBV12-4
size: few
length: 13
CDR3: CASSSLHHTEAFF

V: TRBV3-1/TRBV3-2
size: -
length: 15
CDR3: CASKSEPYNNSPLHF

V: TRBV20-1
size: -
length: 16
CDR3: CSASSGQGLGYQPQHF

V: TRBV14
size: -
length: 15
CDR3: CASSQAGRYGNGYTF

V: TRBV6-5
size: -
length: 15
CDR3: CASSYSGLEATEAFF

V: TRBV5-5
size: -
length: 14
CDR3: CASTPEGTGVGYTF

V: TRBV7-3
size: -
length: 15
CDR3: CASSLMASGHYEQYF

V: TRBV7-2
size: -
length: 16
CDR3: CASSADRGSYNSPLHF

V: TRBV6-6
size: once
length: 17
CDR3: CASSRSGTVLFGSEQYF

V: TRBV7-3
size: -
length: 12
CDR3: CASSLGSNEQFF

V: TRBV19
size: -
length: 16
CDR3: CASSMKGVSSGNTIYF